This entry is about one T cell receptor beta chain. The antigen is unknown. The data derive from a study of graft-versus-host responses after intestinal transplantation. Study context: Anti-thymocyte globulin served as induction for all recipients, who then took tacrolimus and steroids for around 3 years.

V trimming: 9 bases; J trimming: 7 bases; junction bases outside the gene matches: 1. Germline CDR1 reads MNHNY; CDR2 reads SVGAGI (reference sequence). This CDR3 has 10 residues. The table came from immunoSEQ multiplex PCR; TCRdb's copy has only in-frame clones and leaves some out. The sample has 45,000 to 65,000 clones; around 93% are singletons. The sample consisted of unstimulated CD4+ T cells sorted from spleen or lymph node cells, taken before transplant. The receptor's source is a human donor who was the organ donor for an intestinal transplant. The gene calls are TRBV6-6 and TRBJ1-2; 8 bases fit TRBD1. As DNA, the CDR3 is TGTGCCAGTGGACAGGGTGGCTACACCTTC. Its translation is CASGQGGYTF.